This T cell receptor beta chain was identified during a study of Ad26.COV2.S vaccination and SARS-CoV-2 variants. Study information: Vaccine-arm donor from the placebo-controlled COV1001 Ad26.COV2.S trial. Overall study results and limits: Estimates derived from TCR breadth and depth analyses may have underestimated total T cell responses. The placebo group had lower spike-specific TCR breadth than the vaccine recipients did.

Sample treatment: around 19 received Ad26.COV2.S at low or high dose, single or two shots; about five received placebo; per-sample allocation not given. Each sample was drawn 63 days after the first injection (of vaccine or placebo). In Boston, an adult donor aged 18-55 years took part. The CDR3 has 13 amino acids. CDR1 and CDR2 (germline): SGHTA, FQGNSA. Trimming shortened V by 3 bases and J by 7 bases, and 10 bases separated the two germline ends. The method was immunoSEQ multiplex PCR; TCRdb's version includes in-frame clones alone and lacks a portion of them. The table shows approximately 450,000 clones, with 90% occurring only once. This clone was observed once. Its antigen is unknown.

The chain is built from TRBV7-2 and TRBJ1-5; unclear D gene. This material consisted of peripheral blood, taken in a trial of Ad26.COV2.S vaccine versus placebo. This clonotype was sampled from a person aged 18-65 years who received the Ad26.COV2.S COVID-19 vaccine or a placebo. CDR3 DNA: TGTGCCAGCAGCTTTTGGGCTGGACAGCCCCAGCATTTT. Residues: CASSFWAGQPQHF.